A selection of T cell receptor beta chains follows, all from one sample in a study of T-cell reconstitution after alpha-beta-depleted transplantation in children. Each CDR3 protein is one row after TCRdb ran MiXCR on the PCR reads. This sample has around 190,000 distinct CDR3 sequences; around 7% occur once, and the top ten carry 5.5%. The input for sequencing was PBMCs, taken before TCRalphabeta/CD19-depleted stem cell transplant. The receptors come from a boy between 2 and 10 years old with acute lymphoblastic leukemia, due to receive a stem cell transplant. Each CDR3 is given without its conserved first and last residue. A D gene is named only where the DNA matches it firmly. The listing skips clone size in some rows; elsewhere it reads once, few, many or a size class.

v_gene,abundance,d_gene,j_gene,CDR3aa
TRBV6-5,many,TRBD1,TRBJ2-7,ASSYLGQGMGEQY
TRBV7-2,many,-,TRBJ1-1,ASSPSRGANTEAF
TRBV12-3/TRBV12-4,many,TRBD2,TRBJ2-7,ASTPPAGAYEQY
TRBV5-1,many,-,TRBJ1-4,ASSSRGGDAEKLF
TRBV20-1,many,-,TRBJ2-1,SAILYNNEQF
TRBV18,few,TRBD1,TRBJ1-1,ASSPWDRGLSEAF
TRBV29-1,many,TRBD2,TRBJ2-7,SVEGLPSTSGGYEQY
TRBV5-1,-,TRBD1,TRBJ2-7,ASSSGRDRVSYEQY
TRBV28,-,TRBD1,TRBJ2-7,ASLRDRGHEQY
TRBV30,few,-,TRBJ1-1,AWGNLGIVNTEAF
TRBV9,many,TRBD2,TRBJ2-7,ASSPTTSGGASKSYEQY
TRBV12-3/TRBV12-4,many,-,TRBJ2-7,ASSSPQSGRYEQY
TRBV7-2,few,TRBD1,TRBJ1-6,ASSQGQAYNSPLH
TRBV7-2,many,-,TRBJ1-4,ASSLTQNNEKLF
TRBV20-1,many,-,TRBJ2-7,SARMAASNVGEQY
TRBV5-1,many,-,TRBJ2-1,ASSLVLDEQF
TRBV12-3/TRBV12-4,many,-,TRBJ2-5,ASSFGRQETQY
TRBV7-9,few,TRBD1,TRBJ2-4,ASSPPGTALAKNIQY
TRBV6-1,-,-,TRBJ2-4,ASSRGGSSIQY
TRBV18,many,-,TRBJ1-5,ASSPPGGMSNQPQH
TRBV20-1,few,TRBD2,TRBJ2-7,SAPLAGVEYEQY
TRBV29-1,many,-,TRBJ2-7,SVVGARSYEQY
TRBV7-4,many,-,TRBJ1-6,ASNIVNALDNSPLH
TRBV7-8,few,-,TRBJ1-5,ASSSYRGNQPQH
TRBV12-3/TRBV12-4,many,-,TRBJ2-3,ASTEPRGPGETQY
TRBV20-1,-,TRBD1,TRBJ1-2,SARTGSGYT
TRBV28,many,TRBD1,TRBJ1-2,ASSQGGAYGYT
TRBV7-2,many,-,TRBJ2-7,ASRNEYEQY
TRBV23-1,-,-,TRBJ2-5,ASSTRLAARTLGTQY
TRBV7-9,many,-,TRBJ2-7,ASSFGGTYEQY
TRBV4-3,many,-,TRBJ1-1,ASSLTPTVNTEAF
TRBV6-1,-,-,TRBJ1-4,ASRDLGGATEKLF
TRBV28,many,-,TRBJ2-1,ASTPGTHWSNYNEQF